These T cell receptor beta chains were read from a single sample in a study of T cells in Graves' hyperthyroidism and ophthalmopathy. TCRdb used MiXCR to reprocess the multiplex PCR reads, holding one entry per CDR3 protein. The table includes around 480,000 distinct CDR3 sequences, 13% to 15% detected once. The sequenced sample consisted of blood. These receptors originate from a young woman with Graves' hyperthyroidism. CDR3s include the opening cysteine and the closing phenylalanine or tryptophan. Each record gives: clone size, D gene, V gene, J gene, CDR3 DNA, CDR3 protein. A D gene is named only where the DNA matches it firmly. Clone size is stated in some rows and not others, as once, few, many or a class when expanded.

few,.,TRBV12-5,TRBJ2-3,TGTGCTAGTGGTTTGGTACTGAGGGGACTCCTCACAGATACGCAGTATTTT,CASGLVLRGLLTDTQYF
many,.,TRBV2,TRBJ1-4,TGTGCCAGCAGTGAAGCGCATGGTGGCAAACTGTTTTTT,CASSEAHGGKLFF
.,.,TRBV6-1,TRBJ2-1,TGTGCCAGCAGAATGAATAGGGGTGAGCAGTTCTTC,CASRMNRGEQFF
.,TRBD1,TRBV4-1,TRBJ2-7,TGCGCCAGCAGCCAACGAATCCTTGCAGGGGGCCAGTCCTACGAGCAGTACTTC,CASSQRILAGGQSYEQYF
many,TRBD1,TRBV11-2,TRBJ1-3,TGTGCCAGCAGCAGAACCGGGACAGCTGGAAACACCATATATTTT,CASSRTGTAGNTIYF
many,TRBD2,TRBV5-1,TRBJ2-1,TGCGCCAGCAGCCCTAGCGGGGCAACCTACAATGAGCAGTTCTTC,CASSPSGATYNEQFF
.,.,TRBV10-3,TRBJ1-1,TGTGCCATCAGTGAGGCTCAGAGAGGCCCTGAAGCTTTCTTT,CAISEAQRGPEAFF
.,.,TRBV4-1,TRBJ2-5,TGCGCCAGCAGCCAGCCCCTAGCGAGCCAAGAGACCCAGTACTTC,CASSQPLASQETQYF
.,TRBD2,TRBV2,TRBJ2-3,TGTGCCGGTGGTGCTAGCGGGGGTCTCACAGATACGCAGTATTTT,CAGGASGGLTDTQYF
.,TRBD2,TRBV7-3,TRBJ2-1,TGTGCCAGCAGCCCGGGACTAGCGGGAGAAGGGCAGTTCTTC,CASSPGLAGEGQFF
.,TRBD2,TRBV9,TRBJ2-1,TGTGCCAGCAGCACGGGGACTAGCGGGAGTGTAGACAATGAGCAGTTCTTC,CASSTGTSGSVDNEQFF
many,.,TRBV5-1,TRBJ1-2,TGCGCCAGCAGCCCACGGACGGCCGGAGAATATGGCTACACCTTC,CASSPRTAGEYGYTF
few,TRBD1,TRBV7-9,TRBJ2-7,TGTGCCAGCAGCTTCGAACAGGGGAGCTACGAGCAGTACTTC,CASSFEQGSYEQYF
.,TRBD1,TRBV5-1,TRBJ2-5,TGCGCCAGCAGCTGGTCGGGACAGCACCAAGAGACCCAGTACTTC,CASSWSGQHQETQYF
many,TRBD2,TRBV2,TRBJ2-2,TGTGCCAGCAGGGTGCTAGCGGGAGTTACCGGGGAGCTGTTTTTT,CASRVLAGVTGELFF
many,.,TRBV18,TRBJ2-1,TGTGCCAGCTCACCAGGGTTGGGGGCAACGAGCTATGAGCAGTTCTTC,CASSPGLGATSYEQFF
many,TRBD2,TRBV5-1,TRBJ2-3,TGCGCCAGCAGCGGCGGGACTAGCGGCACAGATACGCAGTATTTT,CASSGGTSGTDTQYF
many,.,TRBV19,TRBJ1-5,TGTGCCAGTAGTACCAACAGGTGTAAGCCCCAGCATTTT,CASSTNRCKPQHF
many,.,TRBV5-1,TRBJ2-2,TGCGCCAGCAGCCCTGAGACAGGCGGGTTCACCGGGGAGCTGTTTTTT,CASSPETGGFTGELFF
many,TRBD2,TRBV29-1,TRBJ2-1,TGCAGCGTTGTACTAGCGGGCTCCTACAATGAGCAGTTCTTC,CSVVLAGSYNEQFF
few,TRBD1,TRBV9,TRBJ1-1,TGTGCCAGCAGCCCGGGACAGGGTACCGCTGAAGCTTTCTTT,CASSPGQGTAEAFF
many,.,TRBV11-2,TRBJ2-3,TGTGCCAGCAGCTTACGTTTGTCCGGACCTAGCACAGATACGCAGTATTTT,CASSLRLSGPSTDTQYF
many,.,TRBV2,TRBJ1-1,TGTGCCAGCAGTTATGGGGGGGGCACTGAAGCTTTCTTT,CASSYGGGTEAFF
many,.,TRBV9,TRBJ2-1,TGTGCCAGCAGCCCACGGGTTTGGGTAGGTATATACAATGAGCAGTTCTTC,CASSPRVWVGIYNEQFF
few,.,TRBV6-6,TRBJ2-2,TGTGCCAGCAGTTACGAGGCCCGGGCAGGCGGGGAGCTGTTTTTT,CASSYEARAGGELFF
many,.,TRBV12-3/TRBV12-4,TRBJ2-7,TGTGCCAGCAGTTTGGGGACTGCCCACTACGAGCAGTACTTC,CASSLGTAHYEQYF
.,TRBD2,TRBV20-1,TRBJ2-1,TGCAGTGCTGGGCTAGCGGGAGAGGGGAATGAGCAGTTCTTC,CSAGLAGEGNEQFF
.,TRBD1,TRBV7-9,TRBJ1-3,TGTGGCCTGCCCCGACAGGGGAGGTCTGGAAACACCATATATTTT,CGLPRQGRSGNTIYF
many,.,TRBV30,TRBJ2-3,TGTGCCTGGAGTGACGGGACCATCACAGATACGCAGTATTTT,CAWSDGTITDTQYF
many,.,TRBV18,TRBJ2-7,TGTGCCAGCTCACCGGTGGGCTACGAGCAGTACTTC,CASSPVGYEQYF
.,.,TRBV27,TRBJ2-1,TGTGCCAGCAGTTTCAACCCGGGTAGCGCGCTGCGTGACAATGAGCAGTTCTTC,CASSFNPGSALRDNEQFF
.,.,TRBV5-6,TRBJ1-2,TGTGCCAGCCTGAGGGGAGGGGCCCCCGGAGGAGGCTACACCTTC,CASLRGGAPGGGYTF
many,.,TRBV9,TRBJ1-4,TGTGCCAGCAACCGGGACCTCGGGGACGAAAAACTGTTTTTT,CASNRDLGDEKLFF
.,TRBD2,TRBV19,TRBJ2-5,TGTGCCAGTAGTATAAACGGGAGGCGAAAGACCCAGTACTTC,CASSINGRRKTQYF
many,.,TRBV9,TRBJ1-1,TGTGCCAGCAGCGTCGGGGAAGGTGACACTGAAGCTTTCTTT,CASSVGEGDTEAFF
few,.,TRBV25-1,TRBJ2-5,TGTGCCAGCAGTGAATATGGAGGAGACCAAGAGACCCAGTACTTC,CASSEYGGDQETQYF